The 14 T cell receptor delta chains presented below share a single source sample, sequenced in a study of gamma-delta T cells after stem cell transplantation. TCRdb applied CATT to the RT-PCR reads for clone calling. The sample holds 1,100 to 1,500 delta-chain clones, about 12% seen once. The sequenced sample was gamma-delta T cells. Every receptor here comes from a human donor. It is not recorded whose cells these are; they may come from a transplant donor.

This clone counts as large. A far larger clone lies a single base away; this is likely a read error. Other DNA sequences within the sample encode an identical CDR3. The chain's CDR3 is CACDTGPWGLSSWDTRQMFF. The CDR3, as DNA: TGTGCCTGTGACACCGGTCCCTGGGGGTTGAGCTCCTGGGACACCCGCCAGATGTTTTTC. The chain joins TRDV2 to TRDJ3; 7 nucleotides line up with TRDD3. This CDR3 spans 20 amino acids. Looked up from germline, CDR1 is GEAIGNYY and CDR2 is EKD.

A word on this clone: The protein in TCRdb stems from a much larger clone and differs at residue 16 from this DNA's translation, likely a read error; here the protein is translated from the DNA. The rearrangement uses TRDV1 and TRDJ1, with TRDD3 as a possible D gene (5 bases). The CDR3 has 17 residues. CDR1 TSWWSYY and CDR2 QGS come from the germline V gene. DNA for the CDR3: TGTGCTCTTGGGGATCCATACGGGAGGCAGTACACCGATAAACTCACCTTT. Protein sequence: CALGDPYGRQYTDKLTF.

Concerning this clone itself: The protein given by TCRdb reflects a much larger clone and differs at residue 14 from this DNA's translation, likely from a read error; the protein shown is the DNA's translation. The J gene is TRDJ3, the V gene TRDV2, with 7 bases lining up with TRDD3. CDR1 is GEAIGNYY, CDR2 EKD, per germline. The CDR3 totals 20 residues. In nucleotides, the CDR3 is TGTGCCTGTGACACCGGTCCCTGGGGGTTGAGCTCCTGGAACACCCGACAGATGTTTTTC. Protein: CACDTGPWGLSSWNTRQMFF.

A word on this clone: It differs at one base from a far larger clone, so likely a read error. The identical CDR3 is also encoded by other nucleotide sequences in the sample. The chain has TRAV29/DV5 and TRDJ1, with D perhaps TRDD3 (6 bases). The CDR3 is 18 residues long. Germline lookup yields CDR1 NSMFDY and CDR2 ISSIKDK. The V end was cut by 1 base, the J end by 11 bases, with 33 bases between. CDR3 protein: CAASHFSSSFTGSGVLIF. The DNA of the CDR3 is TGTGCAGCAAGCCATTTTTCCTCATCCTTTACTGGGTCGGGAGTGCTCATCTTT.

Only a few counts were recorded for this clone. V gene TRDV2 combines with J gene TRDJ1; TRDD3 agrees at 8 bases. Germline V gene sequence: CDR1 GEAIGNYY, CDR2 EKD. The CDR3 is made up of 18 amino acids. The V segment lost 0 bases and the J segment 0 bases; nucleotides outside the gene matches: 11. CDR3 nucleotide sequence: TGTGCCTGTGACACCGGAGAGCTGGGGGACCGCAACACCGATAAACTCATCTTT. Protein sequence: CACDTGELGDRNTDKLIF.

About this clone itself: This likely stems from a read error, as it lies one base from a far larger clone. Other DNA sequences in this specimen translate into the identical CDR3. The genes are TRDV1 and TRDJ1, with 9 bases matching TRDD3. The CDR3 consists of 18 residues. The germline V gene has CDR1 TSWWSYY and CDR2 QGS. Trimming removed 3 bases from V and 4 bases from J; junction bases left unmatched: 15. The CDR3 DNA sequence: TGTGCTCTTGGGGAGAACGTGAGGGGGATACTCCTTGACGATAAACTCATCTTT. Translation gives CALGENVRGILLDDKLIF.

This clone was picked up a small number of times. This sequence joins TRDV3 and TRDJ1; perhaps TRDD3 as D (10 bases). Trimming stripped 5 bases from V and 0 bases from J, with 52 bases between. The germline gives CDR1 TVYSNPD, CDR2 GDNSRS (reference sequence). This CDR3 is 26 amino acids long. The CDR3 reads CAILPTPVVISTGGCLSGGYTDKLIF. The CDR3 nucleotides read TGTGCCATCCTTCCTACACCGGTTGTTATCTCTACTGGGGGATGCCTTTCGGGGGGGTACACCGATAAACTCATCTTT.

This clone was seen a handful of times. The V gene is TRDV2, the J gene TRDJ1; 9 nucleotides align to TRDD3. In germline, CDR1 is GEAIGNYY, CDR2 EKD. The CDR3 consists of 20 residues. After removal of 3 bases from V and 0 bases from J, the junction contained 19 bases not matched to a gene. In nucleotides, the CDR3 is TGTGCCTGTGACCCAATCTCATTGGGGATACGCGGCCAGTACACCGATAAACTCATCTTT. Its translation: CACDPISLGIRGQYTDKLIF.

The sample holds a few counts of this clone. V is TRDV2 and J is TRDJ1, with 12 nucleotides matching TRDD3. Germline values: CDR1 GEAIGNYY, CDR2 EKD. This CDR3 has 19 amino acids. Unmatched junction bases numbered 13, after V lost 3 bases and J lost 0 bases. In nucleotides, the CDR3 is TGTGCCTGTGACGCCATTGCGACTGGGGGATACAAGTACACCGATAAACTCATCTTT. It specifies CACDAIATGGYKYTDKLIF.

This clone came up a few times. The V gene is TRDV2, the J gene TRDJ2, with D uncertain. This CDR3 is built from 15 residues. V lost 3 bases and J lost 5, with 15 bases in between. CDR1 GEAIGNYY and CDR2 EKD come from the germline V gene. DNA of the CDR3: TGTGCCTGTGACCCTGCCGGATTCCCTACAGCACAACTCTTCTTT. Translation gives CACDPAGFPTAQLFF.

This clone was seen only a few times. This sequence is one base from a far larger clone and is likely a read error. This sample also contains other DNA sequences that code for the same CDR3. For the CDR3, the DNA is TGTGCCTGTGACAGCCTACTGGGGGATACGCACACTGATAAACTCATCTTT. It is translated as CACDSLLGDTHTDKLIF. V usage is TRDV2 and J usage is TRDJ1; TRDD3 agrees at 13 bases. Germline V gene data show CDR1 as GEAIGNYY and CDR2 as EKD. This CDR3 comprises 17 residues.

In this sample, this clone is medium-sized (0.01 to 0.1%). A far more abundant clone sits one base away, making this likely a read error. The chain couples TRDV2 to TRDJ3; 7 nucleotides align to TRDD3. The CDR3 covers 20 residues. CDR1 is GEAIGNYY and CDR2 is EKD in the germline V gene. The CDR3 reads CACDTGPWGLSSWDTRKMFF. CDR3 DNA sequence: TGTGCCTGTGACACCGGTCCCTGGGGGTTGAGCTCCTGGGACACCCGAAAGATGTTTTTC.

This clone was found a few times. This likely reflects a read error, since a far larger clone is one base away. The identical CDR3 is also encoded by other nucleotide sequences in the sample. The rearrangement joins TRDV2 to TRDJ1, with TRDD3 matching over 7 bases. Germline V gives CDR1 GEAIGNYY, CDR2 EKD. The CDR3 is 16 amino acids. V dropped 4 bases and J dropped 2; count of bases not matched to a gene: 12. The CDR3 sequence: CACDPVLGKPTDKLIF. As DNA, the CDR3 is TGTGCCTGTGATCCAGTACTGGGGAAGCCGACCGATAAACTCATCTTT.

This clone was detected only a few times. The chain is built from TRDV1 and TRDJ1; 11 positions agree with TRDD3. The CDR3 is made up of 20 amino acids. Germline V gene data show CDR1 as TSWWSYY and CDR2 as QGS. V shed 3 bases, J shed 4 bases, and the junction held 19 bases outside the gene matches. The CDR3 loop reads CALGDGVIKRYWGIIDKLIF. CDR3 coding DNA: TGTGCTCTTGGGGATGGTGTGATTAAGCGTTACTGGGGGATAATCGATAAACTCATCTTT.